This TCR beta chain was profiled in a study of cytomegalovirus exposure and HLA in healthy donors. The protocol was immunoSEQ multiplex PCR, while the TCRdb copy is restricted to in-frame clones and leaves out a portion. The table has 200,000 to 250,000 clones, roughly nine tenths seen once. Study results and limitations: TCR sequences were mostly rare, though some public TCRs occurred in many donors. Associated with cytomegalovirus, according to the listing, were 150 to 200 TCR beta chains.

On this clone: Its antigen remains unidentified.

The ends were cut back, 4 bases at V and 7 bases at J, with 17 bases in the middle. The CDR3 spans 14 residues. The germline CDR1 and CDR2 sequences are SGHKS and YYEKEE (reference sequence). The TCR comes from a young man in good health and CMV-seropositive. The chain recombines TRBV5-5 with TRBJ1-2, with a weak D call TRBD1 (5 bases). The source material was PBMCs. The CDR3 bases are TGTGCCAGCAGCGGGCATGAGGGGCTAGGTGGCTACACCTTC. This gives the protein CASSGHEGLGGYTF. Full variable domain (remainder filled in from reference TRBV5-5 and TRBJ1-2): DAGVTQSPTHLIKTRGQQVTLRCSPISGHKSVSWYQQVLGQGPQFIFQYYEKEERGRGNFPDRFSARQFPNYSSELNVNALLLGDSALYLCASSGHEGLGGYTFGSGTRLTVV.